This TCR beta chain came from a study of blood T cells in healthy people across ages. Combining a sample-barcoded 5' primer with a J-beta primer mix, a second PCR ran for roughly 6 to 11 cycles. Using its own MiXCR run on the 5' RACE reads, TCRdb lists one record per CDR3 protein. Found here are about 1.6 million distinct CDR3 sequences, about 35% of them singletons; the top ten hold about 11%. This clonotype has ten or more counts. V lost 8 bases and J lost 4; bases outside the gene matches: 4. CDR1 and CDR2 from the germline V gene are LGHDT and YNNKEL (reference sequence). The CDR3 runs 14 residues.

The specimen was blood. This chain uses TRBV3-1 with TRBJ2-7, with 14 bases matching TRBD2. The sequence came from a woman aged 25 to 39 in good health. The CDR3 is CASSGLAGVYEQYF. DNA for the CDR3: TGTGCCAGCTCGGGACTAGCGGGGGTATACGAGCAGTACTTC.